Below are 28 T cell receptor beta chains sequenced from a single sample in a study of T cell repertoires in cytomegalovirus infection. These receptors' targets are unknown. TCRdb called the reads again in MiXCR, with one record for every CDR3 protein. The repertoire holds 700,000 to 950,000 distinct CDR3 sequences, 30% to 35% seen once, with around an eighth in the top ten. Specimen: cultured CD8+ T cells from PBMCs, collected from culture after CMV antigen stimulation. The receptor set was obtained from a human donor in good health (CMV status not recorded). Some clones in this sample may be carry-over from other donors' samples.

This clonotype has only a few counts. The V gene is TRBV7-9, the J gene TRBJ2-1; 11 bases fit TRBD2. Trimming took 6 bases from V and 6 from J; bases not matched to a gene: 7. This CDR3 comprises 15 residues. Germline V gives CDR1 SEHNR, CDR2 FQNEAQ (reference sequence). The CDR3 spells CASSFSGGASNEQFF. CDR3 nucleotides: TGTGCCAGCAGTTTTAGCGGGGGGGCCAGCAATGAGCAGTTCTTC. Based on the CDR3 plus reference TRBV7-9 and TRBJ2-1, the full variable domain is DTGVSQNPRHKITKRGQNVTFRCDPISEHNRLYWYRQTLGQGPEFLTYFQNEAQLEKSRLLSDRFSAERPKGSFSTLEIQRTEQGDSAMYLCASSFSGGASNEQFFGPGTRLTVL.

V usage is TRBV4-1 and J usage is TRBJ2-7; no clear D. The length of the CDR3 is 14 residues. Trimming took 3 bases from V and 3 from J, leaving 12 bases between them. Germline CDR1 and CDR2: MGHRA and YSYEKL. This CDR3 reads CASSQPDTLYEQYF. The CDR3, as DNA: TGCGCCAGCAGCCAGCCGGATACGCTCTACGAGCAGTACTTC.

In this sample, this clonotype turned up a few times. The chain employs TRBV3-1 and TRBJ1-2; the match to TRBD1 covers 8 bases. The V gene end was trimmed by 4 bases and the J gene end by 8 bases; junction bases not matched to a gene: 6. CDR1 is LGHDT and CDR2 is YNNKEL in the germline V gene (reference sequence). There are 13 residues in the CDR3. In DNA, the CDR3 is TGTGCCAGCAGCCCCCGACAGGGGAAAGGCTACACCTTC. Protein sequence: CASSPRQGKGYTF. The complete variable domain, with remaining parts taken from reference TRBV3-1 and TRBJ1-2, reads DTAVSQTPKYLVTQMGNDKSIKCEQNLGHDTMYWYKQDSKKFLKIMFSYNNKELIINETVPNRFSPKSPDKAHLNLHINSLELGDSAVYFCASSPRQGKGYTFGSGTRLTVV.

There are a few counts of this clonotype. The chain combines TRBV6-2 or TRBV6-3 with TRBJ2-5; tentative D call: TRBD2 (7 bases). The CDR3 consists of 15 residues. V lost 7 bases, J lost 4 bases, and 19 bases lay in between. CDR1 is MNHEY, CDR2 SVGEGT, per germline. The CDR3 nucleotides read TGTGCCAGCACCCTTATGGGGGGGGGCCGAGAGACCCAGTACTTC. It translates to CASTLMGGGRETQYF.

This clonotype came up a few times. This chain uses TRBV7-6 with TRBJ2-5; D gene unclear. The CDR3 is made up of 14 amino acids. Trimming cost V 1 base and J 2 bases, with 8 bases left between them. Germline-derived CDR1 and CDR2 are SGHVS and FNYEAQ. The CDR3 sequence: CASSLVGWQETQYF. The CDR3, as DNA: TGTGCCAGCAGCTTAGTTGGGTGGCAAGAGACCCAGTACTTC. Using reference TRBV7-6 and TRBJ2-5 for the parts outside the CDR3, the full variable domain is GAGVSQSPRYKVTKRGQDVALRCDPISGHVSLYWYRQALGQGPEFLTYFNYEAQQDKSGLPNDRFSAERPEGSISTLTIQRTEQRDSAMYRCASSLVGWQETQYFGPGTRLLVL.

This chain connects TRBV9 to TRBJ2-1; possible D gene TRBD1, 5 bases. The germline V gene has CDR1 SGDLS and CDR2 YYNGEE. Trimming cost V 3 bases and J 6 bases, with 10 bases left between them. The CDR3 is made up of 13 amino acids. DNA of the CDR3: TGTGCCAGCAGCGGACTCACAGGCAATGAGCAGTTCTTC. It yields the protein CASSGLTGNEQFF.

There are many counts of this clonotype. This chain uses TRBV12-5 with TRBJ2-1; D is unclear. The CDR3 has 12 amino acids. Trimming removed 3 bases from V and 12 bases from J, with 12 bases in between. Germline-derived CDR1 and CDR2 are LGHNT and FRNRAP. The CDR3 reads CASGFSDQRQFF. In nucleotides, the CDR3 is TGTGCTAGTGGTTTCTCGGACCAGAGGCAGTTCTTC.

This clonotype was detected only a few times. The rearrangement links TRBV7-9 to TRBJ1-2; a possible D gene is TRBD1 (6 bases). Germline CDR1 and CDR2: SEHNR and FQNEAQ (reference sequence). V lost 5 bases, J lost 8 bases, and 15 bases lay in between. The CDR3 sequence is 13 residues long. This CDR3 is CASSPGEVIGYTF. CDR3 nucleotide sequence: TGTGCCAGCAGCCCAGGGGAGGTTATAGGCTACACCTTC. The full variable domain, in which reference TRBV7-9 and TRBJ1-2 provide the parts outside the CDR3, is DTGVSQNPRHKITKRGQNVTFRCDPISEHNRLYWYRQTLGQGPEFLTYFQNEAQLEKSRLLSDRFSAERPKGSFSTLEIQRTEQGDSAMYLCASSPGEVIGYTFGSGTRLTVV.

Remarks on this clonotype: This may come from a read error, since a much larger clone is one base off. The rearrangement links TRBV7-8 to TRBJ2-1; D remains unclear. Germline values: CDR1 SGHVS, CDR2 FQNEAQ. The CDR3 extends over 13 amino acids. Trimming took off 2 bases at V and 2 bases at J, with 4 bases between the two ends. The CDR3 loop reads CASSLKPYNEQFF. In DNA, the CDR3 is TGTGCCAGCAGCTTAAAACCCTACAATGAGCAGTTCTTC.

There are many counts of this clonotype. The V and J genes are TRBV7-2 and TRBJ2-1, with a weak D call TRBD1 (6 bases). Germline V CDR1 and CDR2: SGHTA, FQGNSA. V lost 2 bases to trimming and J lost 7 bases, with 12 bases between them. The CDR3 runs to 14 residues. CDR3 bases: TGTGCCAGCAGCTTATTAGGGGGATTGAATGAGCAGTTCTTC. Encoded protein: CASSLLGGLNEQFF.

This rearrangement joins TRBV4-1 to TRBJ1-2, with TRBD1 identical over 7 bases. Germline V lookup: CDR1 MGHRA, CDR2 YSYEKL. Germline trimming cut 4 bases from V and 2 bases from J; bases unmatched to any gene: 10. This CDR3 region has 16 residues. The CDR3 spells CASSPTMTGTNYGYTF. The CDR3 DNA reads as TGCGCCAGCAGCCCCACCATGACAGGGACCAACTATGGCTACACCTTC.

A note on this clonotype: This clone may be a read error of a much larger clone one base away. This chain joins TRBV12-3 or TRBV12-4 and TRBJ1-1, with TRBD1 matching over 7 bases. The V gene end was trimmed by 5 bases and the J gene end by 3 bases; junction bases not matched to a gene: 6. The CDR3 is 14 residues long. Here the CDR3 DNA reads TGTGCCAGCAGTATGCAGGGGGTATACACTGAAGCTTTCTTT. Translating it yields CASSMQGVYTEAFF.

The V call is TRBV2, the J call TRBJ2-5; D gene ambiguous. Trimming removed 5 bases at V and 2 bases at J, with 6 bases between. This CDR3 is built from 12 residues. The germline CDR1 and CDR2 sequences are SNHLY and FYNNEI. Here the CDR3 reads CASSHSQETQYF. CDR3 nucleotides: TGTGCCAGCAGTCACTCTCAAGAGACCCAGTACTTC.

The chain recombines TRBV2 with TRBJ1-1; D is undetermined. V lost 7 bases and J 5 bases, leaving 8 bases between the germline ends. Germline lookup yields CDR1 SNHLY and CDR2 FYNNEI. The CDR3 covers 11 residues. The CDR3 DNA follows: TGTGCCAGCACTAGGAAGACTGAAGCTTTCTTT. It is translated as CASTRKTEAFF.

CDR3 nucleotides: TGCGCCAGCAGCCGGCGGGAGGGCAATGAGCAGTTCTTC. Its protein is CASSRREGNEQFF. The chain uses TRBV4-3 and TRBJ2-1, with TRBD2 matching 9 bases. Germline-derived CDR1 and CDR2 are LGHNA and YSLEER. This CDR3 comprises 13 residues. Unmatched junction bases numbered 1, after V lost 4 bases and J lost 6 bases.

The gene calls are TRBV6-6 and TRBJ2-2, with D perhaps matching TRBD1 or TRBD2 (5 bases each). The CDR3 has 12 residues. V was trimmed by 10 bases and J by 7 bases, leaving 13 bases between them. Per the germline V gene, CDR1 is MNHNY and CDR2 is SVGAGI (reference sequence). The CDR3 spells CATPGANGELFF. In DNA, the CDR3 is TGTGCCACCCCCGGGGCCAACGGGGAGCTGTTTTTT.

This clonotype showed up just a few times. The chain uses TRBV4-2 and TRBJ2-1; D possibly corresponds to TRBD2 (6 bases). The CDR3 is 17 amino acids. The germline V and J ends were trimmed by 3 bases and 4 bases, with 19 bases remaining between them. Germline V gives CDR1 LGHNA, CDR2 YNFKEQ. CDR3 sequence: CASSHVYVLADYNEQFF. The CDR3 DNA follows: TGTGCCAGCAGCCACGTTTATGTACTAGCCGATTACAATGAGCAGTTCTTC.

Ten or more counts support this clonotype. This rearrangement joins TRBV7-8 to TRBJ2-5; 13 bases match TRBD2. From germline, CDR1 is SGHVS and CDR2 FQNEAQ. The length of the CDR3 is 16 residues. J was trimmed by 5 bases and V by 4 bases; bases with no gene match: 7. In nucleotides, the CDR3 is TGTGCCAGCAGCTCCCCGGGACTAGCGGGGATCGAGACCCAGTACTTC. Translated, it gives CASSSPGLAGIETQYF.

This chain connects TRBV4-2 to TRBJ1-5; D is ambiguous. V was pared by 0 bases and J by 2 bases, with 8 bases between. The CDR3 contains 15 residues. Germline V gene lookup returns CDR1 LGHNA and CDR2 YNFKEQ. The CDR3 here is CASSQDLRGNQPQHF. The DNA of the CDR3 is TGTGCCAGCAGCCAAGATTTGAGGGGCAATCAGCCCCAGCATTTT.

This clonotype has just a few counts. The V and J genes are TRBV6-5 and TRBJ1-2, with a tentative D call TRBD1 (5 bases). This CDR3 has 12 amino acids. Per germline, CDR1 MNHEY and CDR2 SVGAGI. V was pared by 6 bases and J by 4 bases, with 9 bases between. CDR3 DNA sequence: TGTGCCAGCAGGGGGGGAACCTATGGCTACACCTTC. Translated: CASRGGTYGYTF.

The chain links TRBV3-1 to TRBJ2-3, with 8 positions matching TRBD1. Germline V gives CDR1 LGHDT, CDR2 YNNKEL (reference sequence). This CDR3 contains 16 residues. Germline trimming cut 1 base from V and 4 bases from J; bases unmatched to any gene: 7. CDR3 sequence reads: CASSQADRDGSDTQYF. CDR3 DNA: TGTGCCAGCAGCCAAGCGGACAGGGATGGGTCAGATACGCAGTATTTT.

A remark on this clonotype: A much bigger clone sits one base away, suggesting this may be a read error. J is TRBJ2-7 and V is TRBV7-6; 9 positions match TRBD2. CDR3 length equals 18 residues. The germline gives CDR1 SGHVS, CDR2 FNYEAQ. Trimming took 2 bases from V and 0 from J; bases not matched to a gene: 11. The CDR3 loop is CASSLSPGGGAISYEQYF. CDR3 DNA sequence: TGTGCCAGCAGCTTATCACCAGGCGGGGGGGCAATCTCCTACGAGCAGTACTTC.

This chain joins TRBV15 and TRBJ2-6, with 7 positions matching TRBD1. The CDR3 contains 17 residues. The germline V gene has CDR1 LNHNV and CDR2 YYDKDF (reference sequence). Germline trimming cut 9 bases from V and 0 bases from J; bases unmatched to any gene: 11. In DNA form, the CDR3 reads TGTGCCACTTTCTTCCGGGACAGATACTCTGGGGCCAACGTCCTGACTTTC. The encoded protein is CATFFRDRYSGANVLTF.

V and J are TRBV10-3 and TRBJ2-2; 8 bases line up with TRBD1. CDR1 ENHRY and CDR2 SYGVKD come from the germline V gene. The CDR3 sequence is 13 residues long. The V and J ends lost 3 bases and 10 bases, in that order; junction bases with no gene match: 4. Here the CDR3 reads CAISDLGQAELFF. DNA of the CDR3: TGTGCCATCAGTGACTTGGGACAGGCGGAGCTGTTTTTT.

This chain connects TRBV5-1 to TRBJ2-4; possible D gene TRBD1, 7 bases. The V gene's germline CDR1 is SGHRS and CDR2 YFSETQ. The CDR3 consists of 14 residues. V was cut by 4 bases and J by 8 bases, with 16 bases left in between. CDR3 DNA: TGCGCCAGCAGCCTAAGGCAGGGGGAGGACATTCAGTACTTC. Translating it yields CASSLRQGEDIQYF.

This clonotype came up a few times. The chain links TRBV27 to TRBJ1-5; the D gene is possibly TRBD1 (5 bases). The germline V gene has CDR1 MNHEY and CDR2 SMNVEV (reference sequence). V was pared by 11 bases and J by 3 bases, with 17 bases between. CDR3 length equals 14 residues. In DNA, the CDR3 is TGTGCCTCCCGTTTGGCAGGGTACAATCAGCCCCAGCATTTT. The encoded protein is CASRLAGYNQPQHF.

This clonotype was found many times. The chain carries TRBV29-1 and TRBJ2-3, with unresolved D. From germline, CDR1 is SQVTM and CDR2 ANQGSEA. V lost 8 bases and J lost 1, with 13 bases in between. The CDR3 totals 13 residues. CDR3 nucleotides: TGCAGCTTCAGACGGTCTGGCACAGATACGCAGTATTTT. As protein: CSFRRSGTDTQYF.

The chain uses TRBV27 and TRBJ1-2; 8 bases map to TRBD1. The CDR3 has 12 amino acids. V lost 7 bases to trimming and J lost 6 bases; unmatched junction nucleotides: 4. CDR1 MNHEY and CDR2 SMNVEV come from the germline V gene (reference sequence). The CDR3 region is CASKQGEHGYTF. CDR3 coding DNA: TGTGCCAGCAAACAGGGGGAGCATGGCTACACCTTC.